This T cell receptor (beta chain) derives from a study of regulatory T cells in long-lasting Graves disease. The study, taken as a whole, reports: Persistent patients shared more public clonotypes (about 2,900) than new patients (roughly 970).

Arm-PCR of CDR3 regions and iRepertoire HTBI primers were the basis on which TCR beta libraries were built. TCRdb reprocessed the multiplex PCR reads via MiXCR and lists one record per CDR3 protein. The sample lists 550,000 to 700,000 distinct CDR3 sequences; roughly a sixth were seen once. This CDR3 comprises 15 residues. Looked up from germline, CDR1 is DFQATT and CDR2 is SNEGSKA (reference sequence). V was cut by 0 bases and J by 6 bases, with 16 bases left in between. As for time point: newly diagnosed GD, antithyroid drugs for less than 3 months. RNA isolated from PBMCs was used to make the TCR library. This clonotype was recorded many times. Its antigen is not identified. In addition, the sample was reused for a study of T cells in Graves' hyperthyroidism and ophthalmopathy.

This chain connects TRBV20-1 to TRBJ2-3, with D possibly being TRBD2 (5 bases). This receptor was taken from a man younger than 35 with Graves disease. Specimen: peripheral blood mononuclear cells (PBMCs), collected at new diagnosis, from a patient treated with antithyroid drugs. CDR3 DNA sequence: TGCAGTGCTAGAGACCGACTAAGAGGATCCGATACGCAGTATTTT. Its protein product is CSARDRLRGSDTQYF.